Below are 21 T cell receptor beta chains sequenced from a single sample in a study of T cells after yellow fever vaccination. TCRdb passed the 5' RACE reads through MiXCR, listing each CDR3 protein once. The sample includes around 100,000 distinct CDR3 sequences, less than 6% of them seen just once. Sample: CD8+ T cells sorted from PBMCs, taken 10 days after the yellow fever booster vaccination. The receptors originated from a man aged 18 to 29 who received the YFV17D yellow fever vaccine.

The J gene is TRBJ1-6, the V gene TRBV27; D remains ambiguous. The V gene's germline CDR1 is MNHEY and CDR2 SMNVEV (reference sequence). V dropped 2 bases and J dropped 10 bases, with 12 bases sitting between them. The CDR3 sequence is 14 residues long. CDR3 loop: CASSLRGDVSPLHF. The CDR3 bases are TGTGCCAGCAGTTTACGAGGAGACGTATCACCCCTCCACTTT.

This clonotype was recorded many times. The chain joins TRBV4-1 to TRBJ1-5; possibly TRBD1 for D (5 bases). With 1 base removed from V and 0 bases from J, the gap between germline ends came to 13 bases. The length of the CDR3 is 17 residues. Germline CDR1 and CDR2: MGHRA and YSYEKL. CDR3 sequence: CASSQGVGLYSNQPQHF. The CDR3 DNA reads as TGCGCCAGCAGCCAAGGCGTGGGACTCTATAGCAATCAGCCCCAGCATTTT.

This clonotype has a count of ten or more. The chain couples TRBV12-3 or TRBV12-4 to TRBJ2-7; weak D call: TRBD1 (5 bases). This CDR3 contains 12 residues. Trimming removed 8 bases from V and 0 bases from J, with 8 bases in between. CDR3 residues: CASGDSSYEQYF. CDR3 nucleotide sequence: TGTGCCAGCGGAGACAGCTCCTACGAGCAGTACTTC.

The V call is TRBV27, the J call TRBJ1-5; D remains unclear. Germline loops: CDR1 MNHEY, CDR2 SMNVEV (reference sequence). V gave up 5 bases and J gave up 0 bases, with 11 bases separating them. The length of the CDR3 is 15 residues. In nucleotides, the CDR3 is TGTGCCAGCAGTCCGTACCGGAATAGCAATCAGCCCCAGCATTTT. This gives the protein CASSPYRNSNQPQHF.

This clonotype was found a few times. This chain uses TRBV7-3 with TRBJ1-1; D ambiguous. The CDR3 length is 13 residues. Germline assignment: CDR1 SGHTA and CDR2 FQGTGA. Trimming stripped 2 bases from V and 0 bases from J, with 4 bases between. The CDR3, as DNA: TGTGCCAGCAGCTTAGATGTGAACACTGAAGCTTTCTTT. Translated: CASSLDVNTEAFF. Supplemented by reference TRBV7-3 and TRBJ1-1, the full variable domain reads GAGVSQTPSNKVTEKGKYVELRCDPISGHTALYWYRQSLGQGPEFLIYFQGTGAADDSGLPNDRFFAVRPEGSVSTLKIQRTERGDSAVYLCASSLDVNTEAFFGQGTRLTVV.

This clonotype occurred a few times. The chain couples TRBV5-4 to TRBJ1-2; D is unclear. V lost 2 bases, J lost 3 bases, and 17 bases lay in between. CDR3 length: 16 residues. The germline V gene encodes CDR1 SGHNT and CDR2 YYREEE (reference sequence). The CDR3 loop is CASSLGTASPDYGYTF. The CDR3 nucleotides are TGTGCCAGCAGCTTAGGCACAGCCTCCCCGGACTATGGCTACACCTTC.

The chain couples TRBV9 to TRBJ2-6, with 7 bases fitting TRBD1. V lost 0 bases, J lost 2 bases, and 5 bases stayed unmatched. The CDR3 extends over 17 amino acids. The germline gives CDR1 SGDLS, CDR2 YYNGEE. This chain's CDR3 is CASSVETQGAGANVLTF. The CDR3 nucleotides are TGTGCCAGCAGCGTAGAAACGCAGGGGGCTGGGGCCAACGTCCTGACTTTC.

This clonotype was counted many times. The J gene is TRBJ2-3, the V gene TRBV20-1; perhaps TRBD1 as D (6 bases). Trimming removed 0 bases from V and 1 base from J, with 14 bases in between. Looked up from germline, CDR1 is DFQATT and CDR2 is SNEGSKA (reference sequence). CDR3 size: 16 residues. The DNA of the CDR3 is TGCAGTGCTAGAGATGAGGGGGAGTTTGGCACAGATACGCAGTATTTT. It is translated as CSARDEGEFGTDTQYF.

The chain uses TRBV4-3 and TRBJ2-5; TRBD2 might be the D (5 bases). CDR1 is LGHNA and CDR2 is YSLEER in the germline V gene. CDR3 length: 16 amino acids. Trimming removed 1 base at V and 1 base at J, with 13 bases between. The CDR3 is CASSQGRNSLQETQYF. The DNA of the CDR3 is TGCGCCAGCAGCCAAGGGAGGAACAGCCTCCAAGAGACCCAGTACTTC.

This clonotype was recorded at least ten times. The rearrangement uses TRBV27 and TRBJ2-2; D is unclear. V was cut by 3 bases and J by 1 base, with 3 bases left in between. The CDR3 has 13 residues. Germline V gene data show CDR1 as MNHEY and CDR2 as SMNVEV (reference sequence). The CDR3 coding sequence is TGTGCCAGCAGTTTGGTGAACACCGGGGAGCTGTTTTTT. Amino acid sequence: CASSLVNTGELFF.

The chain is built from TRBV5-1 and TRBJ1-2; D is unresolved. Trimming cost V 0 bases and J 4 bases, with 10 bases left between them. The CDR3 loop spans 14 amino acids. Germline V CDR1 and CDR2: SGHRS, YFSETQ. CDR3 nucleotides: TGCGCCAGCAGCTTGGCCTCGGCAGCCTATGGCTACACCTTC. Protein: CASSLASAAYGYTF.

This clonotype was seen only a few times. The chain employs TRBV6-1 and TRBJ1-1; 7 positions agree with TRBD1. V lost 4 bases to trimming and J lost 10 bases; unmatched junction nucleotides: 9. This CDR3 is 13 amino acids long. CDR1 is MNHNS and CDR2 is SASEGT in the germline V gene. The CDR3, as DNA: TGTGCCAGCAGTGGGCGACAGGGACCGGGAGCTTTCTTT. The encoded protein is CASSGRQGPGAFF.

This clonotype was picked up many times. The V call is TRBV12-3 or TRBV12-4, the J call TRBJ2-2, with 7 positions matching TRBD1. After removal of 4 bases from V and 0 bases from J, the junction contained 5 bases not matched to a gene. This CDR3 comprises 16 residues. Here the CDR3 reads CASSYPQGTNTGELFF. Here the CDR3 DNA reads TGTGCCAGCAGTTACCCACAGGGGACGAACACCGGGGAGCTGTTTTTT.

The sample holds many counts of this clonotype. The V gene is TRBV4-3, the J gene TRBJ2-7; D might be TRBD2 (6 bases). The length of the CDR3 is 15 residues. V lost 1 base to trimming and J lost 0 bases, with 10 bases between them. Germline-derived CDR1 and CDR2 are LGHNA and YSLEER. The CDR3 is CASSQARGSSYEQYF. The CDR3 bases are TGCGCCAGCAGCCAAGCGCGGGGAAGCTCCTACGAGCAGTACTTC.

This clonotype was picked up many times. The chain's CDR3 is CASKLWPGGELFF. The CDR3 DNA reads TGTGCCAGCAAGCTTTGGCCGGGCGGGGAGCTGTTTTTT. The chain joins TRBV5-6 to TRBJ2-2, with D hard to call. The V gene lost 6 bases and the J gene lost 7 bases, with 13 bases spanning the gap. This CDR3 comprises 13 residues. Germline V gene data show CDR1 as SGHDT and CDR2 as YYEEEE.

This clonotype was seen at least ten times. The chain links TRBV7-9 to TRBJ2-3, with TRBD1 matching over 8 bases. The V segment lost 7 bases and the J segment 5 bases; nucleotides outside the gene matches: 8. Germline CDR1 and CDR2: SEHNR and FQNEAQ (reference sequence). This CDR3 comprises 14 residues. For the CDR3, the DNA is TGTGCCAGCATCCCGACAGGGGAAGAAGATACGCAGTATTTT. Its protein is CASIPTGEEDTQYF.

This clonotype was observed a few times. The rearrangement joins TRBV10-3 to TRBJ2-3; 10 nucleotides align to TRBD2. There are 15 residues in the CDR3. CDR1 is ENHRY, CDR2 SYGVKD, per germline. V trimming: 6 bases; J trimming: 2 bases; junction bases outside the gene matches: 5. The chain's CDR3 is CAISAGTSDTDTQYF. The CDR3 DNA is TGTGCCATCAGCGCCGGGACTAGCGACACAGATACGCAGTATTTT.

The chain links TRBV6-5 to TRBJ2-1, with D uncertain. The germline V and J ends were trimmed by 8 bases and 10 bases, with 24 bases remaining between them. The CDR3 covers 15 residues. From germline, CDR1 is MNHEY and CDR2 SVGAGI. CDR3 protein: CASHWAPLAVEEQFF. The CDR3 DNA reads as TGTGCCAGCCACTGGGCCCCACTTGCCGTAGAAGAGCAGTTCTTC.

This clonotype appeared many times. The chain employs TRBV4-1 and TRBJ1-1; no reliable D call. V was pared by 3 bases and J by 0 bases, with 11 bases between. The CDR3 contains 15 residues. The germline gives CDR1 MGHRA, CDR2 YSYEKL. The CDR3 region has the DNA TGCGCCAGCAGCCAGGCCGACACACTGAACACTGAAGCTTTCTTT. Its translation: CASSQADTLNTEAFF.

This clonotype was counted between two and nine times. V and J are TRBV20-1 and TRBJ1-1, with a tentative D call TRBD1 (5 bases). The germline V gene encodes CDR1 DFQATT and CDR2 SNEGSKA (reference sequence). The ends were cut back, 0 bases at V and 0 bases at J, with 11 bases in the middle. There are 15 residues in the CDR3. CDR3 protein: CSARDYRIMNTEAFF. CDR3 sequence (DNA): TGCAGTGCTAGAGATTACAGGATCATGAACACTGAAGCTTTCTTT.

This clonotype has only a few counts. The V and J genes are TRBV19 and TRBJ1-2, with D maybe TRBD1 (5 bases). Trimming removed 10 bases from V and 11 bases from J, with 32 bases in between. The CDR3 contains 16 residues. The V gene's germline CDR1 is LNHDA and CDR2 SQIVND (reference sequence). Here the CDR3 DNA reads TGTGCCATAACGAGGGACTATGACGGTCTTCTGGGAGGTTACACCTTC. It codes for CAITRDYDGLLGGYTF.